This T cell receptor (beta chain) stems from a study of T cells in localized non-small cell lung cancer (dated by TCRdb to about 2020). With respect to the entire study: T cell repertoires of approximately 250 early-stage NSCLC patients were analyzed, with tumors being compared against uninvolved tumor-adjacent lungs. The cohort consisted of approximately 240 treatment-naive NSCLC patients whose localized lung tumors had been resected. A mean age of about 66 years was recorded for the NSCLC patients, of whom 129 were male and about a hundred were female.

At diagnosis, tumor, uninvolved tumor-adjacent lung and peripheral blood were collected and then preserved as a mix of FFPE and fresh-frozen material. For TCR repertoire profiling, the blood samples were analyzed as peripheral blood mononuclear cells. As for this clone: It lacks a known antigen. The sample holds no much larger clone one base away, and base qualities are not on file.

Points the paper makes about the study in general: Multi-region tumor sequencing was not performed, so intratumor heterogeneity could not be excluded. Of the top 100 tumor clones, a median of roughly 57 were detected in paired uninvolved adjacent lung; about 28 were also among that lung's top 100. Since the design was exploratory, TCR variables were selected using unadjusted p-values with no false-discovery rate correction. Longer overall survival was associated with higher T cell density in blood, whereas shorter survival was associated with higher clonality in adjacent lung. The highest T cell clonality was observed in uninvolved tumor-adjacent lung, where clonality exceeded that of tumor, suggesting that antigenic responses were more focused in uninvolved tumor-adjacent lung.

Per the germline V gene, MGHRA is the CDR1 and YSYEKL is the CDR2. The CDR3, from cysteine to phenylalanine, totals 14 residues. Only CDR3 DNA remains: 42 bases, in frame from the first base. The junction carries 12 bases between V and J, which are trimmed by 2 bases and 7 bases respectively. TCR beta CDR3 regions were sequenced from DNA using the immunoSEQ Assay. The original pipeline was this. To compute T cell density, TCR beta template counts were normalized to usable DNA, which was estimated by amplifying housekeeping genes. Richness was estimated using the preseqR package, with extrapolation to 400,000 templates for PBMC samples and to 120,000 templates for tissue samples. Clonality was defined by subtracting Pielou's evenness from one. Tissue-enriched TCRs were identified through differential abundance testing performed on productive amino-acid clonotypes, with a minimum total count of 5 and an alpha of 0.1. Repertoire overlap between compartments was quantified with the Jaccard Index and Morisita Overlap Index. TCR beta CDR3s were clustered by GLIPH together with public tetramer-defined viral CDR3s, and at least three viral sequences plus V-gene enrichment were required for viral motifs. TCRdb mirrors the immuneACCESS table, restricted to in-frame sequences. Some clones are absent from its copies; in checked studies, under half trace to an unresolved V gene, and the reason for the others is unknown. V, J and clone size reflect that table, while D and trimming were determined from the DNA. The sample includes about 8,100 clones, with around 93% observed a single time. Of the sample, around 2.9% falls within the top ten clones.

The chain is encoded by TRBV4-1 joined to TRBJ2-1; TRBD2 could be the D gene, as 6 bases match. The source is a woman aged 40-69 years with stage I lung adenocarcinoma. The sequenced sample was peripheral blood, obtained before any cancer treatment. CDR3 region: CASSQPGLPNEQFF. DNA sequence: TGCGCCAGCAGCCAACCGGGACTCCCGAATGAGCAGTTCTTC.